This T cell receptor beta chain originates from a study of T cell responses to AZD1222 COVID-19 vaccine. Study-wide results and caveats: Baseline seropositivity characterized only a handful of AZD1222 recipients.

The CDR3 is 14 amino acids. Between the trimmed V and J ends, which lost 6 bases and 0 bases, there was a span of 11 bases. Germline V gene data show CDR1 as MNHEY and CDR2 as SVGEGT. Remarks on this clone: The antigen is not known.

Clones were sequenced by immunoSEQ multiplex PCR, and TCRdb holds only the in-frame ones, with some missing. The top ten hold 7.5% of the sample, which has approximately 140,000 clones, less than 95% seen once. This chain joins TRBV6-2 or TRBV6-3 and TRBJ2-5, with D hard to call. The sequencing used peripheral blood, collected 28 days after the second dose of the MenACWY control vaccine. The TCR originated in an adult who received the MenACWY meningococcal vaccine as a control. The CDR3 DNA follows: TGTGCCAGCAGCCATAGCACGTACCAAGAGACCCAGTACTTC. Amino acids: CASSHSTYQETQYF.